This T cell receptor beta chain was found in a study of regulatory T cells in long-lasting Graves disease. Both iRepertoire HTBI primers and Arm-PCR of CDR3 regions were used to build the TCR beta libraries. MiXCR, run by TCRdb on the multiplex PCR reads, gives a single entry per CDR3 protein. The sample carries some 330,000 distinct CDR3 sequences, roughly 23% recorded once. Time point denoted: persistent/refractory GD, antithyroid drugs over 5 years with positive TRAb. With RNA extracted from PBMCs as input, the TCR library was made. This clonotype has a handful of counts. This receptor was taken from a middle-aged woman with Graves disease. Sample: peripheral blood mononuclear cells (PBMCs), taken when the disease was refractory, from a patient treated with antithyroid drugs.

The CDR3 DNA follows: TGTGCCAGCATCATGAAATCTGAAGCTTTCTTT. The encoded protein is CASIMKSEAFF. The genes are TRBV7-9 and TRBJ1-1; D not certain. V was shortened by 7 bases and J by 6 bases, with 9 bases between the two germline ends. CDR3 length: 11 residues. Germline CDR1 reads SEHNR; CDR2 reads FQNEAQ (reference sequence).